Included here is one TCR beta chain sequence, with context. This clonotype was seen ten or more times. There is no known antigen for this receptor. It has no much larger one-base neighbor in the sample; base qualities were not kept. A patient counted as having stable Graves' hyperthyroidism if no progression to ophthalmopathy occurred over 18 months of follow-up. Hyperthyroidism patients were newly diagnosed, had a disease duration of under 2 months, and were aged 18 to 65 years. Exclusion was applied to patients with uncontrolled infections, other autoimmune diseases, pregnancy or lactation. Diagnoses were based on clinical symptoms, serum thyroxine and TRAb, thyroid ultrasound and orbital computed tomography. PBMCs were isolated from roughly 10 ml of fresh peripheral blood by Ficoll-Paque density gradient centrifugation. Total RNA was extracted using Trizol reagent, and RNA quality was assessed on an Agilent 2100 Bioanalyzer.

The TCR beta CDR3 regions were amplified from the RNA transcripts. The TCR CDR3 was subjected to a first round of RT-PCR using the HTBI primer set and the Qiagen OneStep RT-PCR kit. The libraries were constructed in a second round of multiplex PCR and then size-selected and purified. The libraries were sequenced on an Illumina HiSeq2000 using paired-end 100 bp reads. Under the source paper's analysis protocol: Raw data were processed with SOAPnuke, discarding reads with adapters, uncalled bases, mean Phred below 15, or no exact constant-primer or identifier match. High-quality paired reads were merged using COPE v1.2.5, and each unique nucleotide sequence was defined as a clonotype. MiTCR v1.1 was used to align the clonotypes against IMGT TRBV, TRBD and TRBJ reference segments. Only V-J combinations with frequency above 0.0001, covering approximately 99% of repertoires, were analysed. The TCS score was defined as the ratio of F50 (clonal expansion) to E x V (chaos), calculated using BLOSUM62-based TCRdist between CDR3 peptides within each V-J. Welch's t-statistics and random forest reduced around 510 V-J features to roughly 13, which were used in a naive Bayes classifier (R e1071). The Morisita-Horn index was used to measure how similar the thyroid and blood repertoires were. TCRdb applied fastp at Q25 and MiXCR to the public reads, then kept only in-frame beta chains. Rows are combined by CDR3 protein, so each entry shows the most common genes and DNA. These V and J calls derive from TCRdb rather than the authors' analysis. Here the sample has roughly 710,000 distinct CDR3 sequences; roughly a third occur a single time. Together, the top ten hold less than 40% of the sample.

The data were taken from a study of T cells in Graves' hyperthyroidism and ophthalmopathy (dated by TCRdb to about 2019). About the investigation overall: Peripheral blood samples were taken at the time of initial diagnosis, prior to any treatment. After blood sampling, hyperthyroidism patients were treated with methimazole at a starting dose of 30 mg daily, and ophthalmopathy patients were treated with high-dose intravenous methylprednisolone. In addition, the study compared T-cell repertoires in thyroid tissue and in blood from roughly 6 Graves' hyperthyroidism patients. The paper reports TCR Vbeta CDR3 sequencing of approximately 140 peripheral blood samples: around 41 ophthalmopathy, under 80 hyperthyroidism and around 17 progressor patients. Prospective prediction of ophthalmopathy was tested in an independent validation cohort of about 19 hyperthyroidism patients and 17 patients who later progressed to ophthalmopathy. The 80 to 100 discovery patients were randomly divided into training and test sets at a 7:3 ratio. A discovery cohort of about a hundred patients, roughly 40 with Graves' ophthalmopathy and 57 with stable Graves' hyperthyroidism, was used to find distinguishing TCR V-J signatures.

The germline V gene (reference sequence) yields LNHDA for CDR1 and SQIVND for CDR2. Inclusive of the bounding cysteine and phenylalanine, the CDR3 is 14 residues long. The kept DNA is CDR3 alone, 42 bases in frame from the first base. V is pared back by 8 bases and J by 2 bases, with 13 bases lying between the germline termini. Study-level results and caveats: Most expanded thyroid clonotypes (frequency above 0.001) were also detected in blood, a finding suggesting that blood repertoires may reflect thyroid immune responses. Sample size was not statistically predetermined, and investigators were not blinded to group allocation. A 13 V-J signature model separated ophthalmopathy from stable hyperthyroidism, with around 88% sensitivity and 81.08% specificity in cross-validation and 80%/75% in testing. In validation, the model predicted progression to ophthalmopathy with approximately 70% sensitivity and 72% to 85% specificity, a median of approximately 6.5 months before onset.

The sequenced sample was blood. The chain was built from TRBV19 and TRBJ1-3; a confident D gene designation cannot be given. This receptor was identified in a woman between 35 and 50 years old with Graves' hyperthyroidism. The nucleotides are TGTGCCAGTTTGGGCGGCAACCCTGGAAACACCATATATTTT. Translation gives CASLGGNPGNTIYF. Where the CDR3 stops, the reference TRBV19 and TRBJ1-3 genes take over; the full variable domain is DGGITQSPKYLFRKEGQNVTLSCEQNLNHDAMYWYRQDPGQGLRLIYYSQIVNDFQKGDIAEGYSVSREKKESFPLTVTSAQKNPTAFYLCASLGGNPGNTIYFGEGSWLTVV.